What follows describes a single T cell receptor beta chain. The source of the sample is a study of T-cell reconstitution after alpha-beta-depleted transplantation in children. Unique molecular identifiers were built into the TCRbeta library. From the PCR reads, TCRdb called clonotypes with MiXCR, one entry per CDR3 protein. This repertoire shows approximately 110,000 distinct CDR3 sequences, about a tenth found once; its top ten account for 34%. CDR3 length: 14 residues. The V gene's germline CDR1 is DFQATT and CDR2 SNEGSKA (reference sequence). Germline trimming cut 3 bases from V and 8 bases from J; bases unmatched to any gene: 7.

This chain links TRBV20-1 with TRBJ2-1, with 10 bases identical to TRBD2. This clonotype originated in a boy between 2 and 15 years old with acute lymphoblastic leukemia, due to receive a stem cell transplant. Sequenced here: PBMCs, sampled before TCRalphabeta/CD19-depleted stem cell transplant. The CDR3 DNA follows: TGCAGTGCTAGGCGAGCGGGAGGGCCCCATGAGCAGTTCTTC. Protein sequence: CSARRAGGPHEQFF.